The clone carrying this T cell receptor beta chain was detected a few times. This record comes from a study of cytomegalovirus exposure and HLA in healthy donors. This CDR3 spans 14 amino acids. With V trimmed by 1 base and J by 4 bases, 0 bases remained unmatched. Germline lookup yields CDR1 MNHNS and CDR2 SASEGT. The PCR employed 60 Vbeta primers together with 13 Jbeta primers. Clones were read by immunoSEQ multiplex PCR, and TCRdb kept only the in-frame ones, dropping some. The sample shows tens of thousands of clones, about 75% of them seen only once. The chain recombines TRBV6-1 with TRBJ2-7; 11 bases match TRBD1. This TCR was recovered from a middle-aged man in good health and CMV-seronegative. What was sequenced was PBMCs. For the CDR3, the DNA is TGTGCCAGCAGTGAAGGGGACAGGGGGTACGAGCAGTACTTC. Amino acid sequence: CASSEGDRGYEQYF.